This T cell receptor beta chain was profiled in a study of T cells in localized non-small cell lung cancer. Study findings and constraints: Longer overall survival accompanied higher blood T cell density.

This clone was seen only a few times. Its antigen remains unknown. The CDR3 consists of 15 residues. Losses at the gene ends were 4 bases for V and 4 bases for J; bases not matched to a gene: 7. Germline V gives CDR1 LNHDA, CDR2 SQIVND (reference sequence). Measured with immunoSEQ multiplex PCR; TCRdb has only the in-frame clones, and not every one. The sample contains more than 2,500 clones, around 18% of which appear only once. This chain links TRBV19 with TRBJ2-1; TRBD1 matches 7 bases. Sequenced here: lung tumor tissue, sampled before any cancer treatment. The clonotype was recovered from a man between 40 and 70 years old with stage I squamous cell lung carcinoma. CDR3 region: CASSNGQGVYNEQFF. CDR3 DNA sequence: TGTGCCAGTAGTAATGGCCAGGGGGTATACAATGAGCAGTTCTTC. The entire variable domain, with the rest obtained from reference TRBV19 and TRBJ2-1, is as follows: DGGITQSPKYLFRKEGQNVTLSCEQNLNHDAMYWYRQDPGQGLRLIYYSQIVNDFQKGDIAEGYSVSREKKESFPLTVTSAQKNPTAFYLCASSNGQGVYNEQFFGPGTRLTVL.